The 5 T cell receptor beta chains below all came from one sample that was sequenced in a study of blood T cell repertoires in COVID-19. The method was immunoSEQ multiplex PCR; TCRdb's version includes in-frame clones alone and lacks a portion of them. The data show roughly 150,000 clones, about 88% seen once. The sample comprised peripheral blood. The receptors originated from a man in his forties or fifties who had recovered from COVID-19.

The chain uses TRBV18 and TRBJ2-3; tentatively, D is TRBD2 (6 bases). The CDR3 consists of 15 residues. The germline V gene encodes CDR1 KGHSH and CDR2 LQKENI. Trimming pared 3 bases from V and 4 bases from J, leaving 14 bases between. The CDR3 loop is CASSPRGSEADTQYF. CDR3 coding DNA: TGTGCCAGCTCACCGCGGGGTAGCGAGGCAGATACGCAGTATTTT.

The chain recombines TRBV6-5 with TRBJ2-3; 7 nucleotides line up with TRBD1. Germline V lookup: CDR1 MNHEY, CDR2 SVGAGI. Trimming removed 4 bases from V and 0 bases from J; junction bases left unmatched: 1. The CDR3 loop spans 14 amino acids. Here the CDR3 reads CASSLQGSTDTQYF. CDR3 nucleotides: TGTGCCAGCAGTTTACAGGGGAGCACAGATACGCAGTATTTT.

The table lists this clone with a count of one. This chain connects TRBV29-1 to TRBJ2-1; 7 bases are a match to TRBD2. CDR3 size: 14 residues. Trimming removed 5 bases from V and 12 bases from J; junction bases left unmatched: 16. Germline V lookup: CDR1 SQVTM, CDR2 ANQGSEA. CDR3: CSVQPRLAERGQFF. The CDR3, as DNA: TGCAGCGTTCAACCGAGGCTAGCGGAACGTGGGCAGTTCTTC.

The chain employs TRBV7-3 and TRBJ2-1; TRBD1 matches at 7 bases. This CDR3 has 16 amino acids. CDR1 and CDR2 from the germline V gene are SGHTA and FQGTGA. V lost 5 bases and J lost 1; bases outside the gene matches: 8. DNA for the CDR3: TGTGCCAGCAGCCCCTTAGACAGGGTGTCCTACAATGAGCAGTTCTTC. Its protein is CASSPLDRVSYNEQFF.

J is TRBJ1-5 and V is TRBV6-2 or TRBV6-3, with D uncertain. This CDR3 is built from 15 residues. Germline V lookup: CDR1 MNHEY, CDR2 SVGEGT. Trimming shortened V by 0 bases and J by 3 bases, and 9 bases separated the two germline ends. The CDR3 region is CASSYSSVINQPQHF. The CDR3 DNA is TGTGCCAGCAGTTACTCGTCGGTTATCAATCAGCCCCAGCATTTT.